This passage covers 14 T cell receptor beta chains from one sample sequenced in a study of blood T cell repertoires in COVID-19. Assay used: immunoSEQ multiplex PCR; TCRdb lists only in-frame clones, some missing. This sample yields 60,000 to 75,000 clones, of which around 79% are seen a single time; approximately 25% belongs to the top ten. The sample was peripheral blood. These receptor sequences come from a man in his 60s with active or convalescent COVID-19.

The chain is built from TRBV6-6 and TRBJ2-2; tentative D call: TRBD2 (6 bases). V lost 6 bases and J 3 bases, leaving 11 bases between the germline ends. Germline V gives CDR1 MNHNY, CDR2 SVGAGI (reference sequence). This CDR3 is built from 14 residues. The CDR3 region is CASSGDSYTGELFF. The CDR3 DNA reads as TGTGCCAGCAGCGGGGACTCTTACACCGGGGAGCTGTTTTTT.

This chain joins TRBV29-1 and TRBJ2-2, with 9 bases fitting TRBD1. V lost 7 bases, J lost 4 bases, and 4 bases stayed unmatched. The length of the CDR3 is 13 residues. Germline values: CDR1 SQVTM, CDR2 ANQGSEA. CDR3 in DNA: TGCAGCGGAACAGGGGGCTTCACCGGGGAGCTGTTTTTT. Protein sequence: CSGTGGFTGELFF.

The V call is TRBV28, the J call TRBJ1-4; the D gene is possibly TRBD1 (5 bases). Trimming took 3 bases from V and 8 from J, leaving 13 bases between them. The germline V gene encodes CDR1 MDHEN and CDR2 SYDVKM. The CDR3 length is 14 residues. Written as DNA, the CDR3 is TGTGCCAGCAGTTTCCCCAGGGCCGGCGAAAAACTGTTTTTT. Translation gives CASSFPRAGEKLFF.

The V and J genes are TRBV28 and TRBJ2-2; D is ambiguous. Deletions cut 9 bases from V and 3 bases from J, with 14 bases between. The V gene's germline CDR1 is MDHEN and CDR2 SYDVKM. The CDR3 totals 14 residues. This CDR3 is CASGRRLDTGELFF. The CDR3 DNA is TGTGCCAGTGGTCGCAGGTTGGACACCGGGGAGCTGTTTTTT.

The chain links TRBV7-9 to TRBJ2-5, with D perhaps matching TRBD1 (6 bases). This CDR3 is 13 amino acids long. Germline CDR1 and CDR2: SEHNR and FQNEAQ (reference sequence). Trimming shortened V by 8 bases and J by 4 bases, and 14 bases separated the two germline ends. The CDR3 spells CASEESGAETQYF. CDR3 coding DNA: TGTGCCAGCGAGGAATCAGGGGCAGAGACCCAGTACTTC.

V is TRBV5-4 and J is TRBJ1-6, with a weak D call TRBD1 (6 bases). This CDR3 spans 15 amino acids. Trimming took off 3 bases at V and 5 bases at J, with 12 bases between the two ends. Germline-derived CDR1 and CDR2 are SGHNT and YYREEE (reference sequence). The chain's CDR3 is CASSSRRTDNSPLHF. The CDR3 DNA reads TGTGCCAGCAGCTCGAGACGGACAGATAATTCACCCCTCCACTTT.

V and J are TRBV18 and TRBJ2-2, with D perhaps TRBD1 (5 bases). The germline CDR1 and CDR2 sequences are KGHSH and LQKENI. V shed 3 bases and J shed 0 bases, with 8 bases lying between them. The CDR3 contains 15 residues. CDR3 sequence (DNA): TGTGCCAGCTCACCCAGGGCCGCGAACACCGGGGAGCTGTTTTTT. It codes for CASSPRAANTGELFF.

This chain uses TRBV10-2 with TRBJ2-6, with D perhaps matching TRBD1 (5 bases). Trimming removed 4 bases from V and 2 bases from J, with 9 bases in between. This CDR3 has 15 amino acids. The germline CDR1 and CDR2 sequences are WSHSY and SAAADI. In DNA form, the CDR3 reads TGCGCCAGCAGTGGCGTGGGGCCTGGGGCCAACGTCCTGACTTTC. This codes for CASSGVGPGANVLTF.

This chain connects TRBV28 to TRBJ1-1; 10 bases align to TRBD1. J was trimmed by 12 bases and V by 6 bases; bases with no gene match: 7. The CDR3 extends over 12 amino acids. Germline V gene data show CDR1 as MDHEN and CDR2 as SYDVKM. The CDR3 here is CASSPGQGRSFF. The CDR3, as DNA: TGTGCCAGCAGCCCGGGACAGGGGAGATCTTTCTTT.

The V and J genes are TRBV18 and TRBJ1-2; 8 bases are shared with TRBD1. There are 15 residues in the CDR3. Trimming at V came to 6 bases and at J to 7 bases, leaving 13 bases not matched to a gene. Germline CDR1 KGHSH, CDR2 LQKENI. CDR3 amino acids: CASSSSGQGPGGYTF. In DNA form, the CDR3 reads TGTGCCAGCTCGTCCAGCGGACAGGGCCCGGGTGGCTACACCTTC.

The table lists this clone with a few counts. The chain joins TRBV19 to TRBJ2-6; 7 positions match TRBD1. The J segment lost 3 bases and the V segment lost 5 bases, leaving 4 bases of the junction unmatched. Germline V CDR1 and CDR2: LNHDA, SQIVND (reference sequence). The CDR3 runs 15 residues. DNA of the CDR3: TGTGCCAGTAGTTCCCGGGACAGTGGGGCCAACGTCCTGACTTTC. Protein sequence: CASSSRDSGANVLTF.

The chain combines TRBV13 with TRBJ1-6, with D possibly matching TRBD1 (5 bases). Germline loops: CDR1 PRHDT, CDR2 FYEKMQ (reference sequence). CDR3 length: 16 amino acids. Trimming took off 2 bases at V and 9 bases at J, with 17 bases between the two ends. The CDR3 is CASSLYRGRDSSPLHF. The DNA of the CDR3 is TGTGCCAGCAGCTTATATCGGGGGAGGGATAGTTCACCCCTCCACTTT.

The chain links TRBV6-2 or TRBV6-3 to TRBJ2-1; 14 bases map to TRBD2. The germline CDR1 and CDR2 sequences are MNHEY and SVGEGT. CDR3 length: 17 amino acids. The V gene end was trimmed by 2 bases and the J gene end by 8 bases; junction bases not matched to a gene: 8. The CDR3: CASSYDRTSGGPHEQFF. The CDR3 DNA sequence: TGTGCCAGCAGTTACGACCGGACTAGCGGGGGGCCCCATGAGCAGTTCTTC.

This clone was seen a handful of times. V is TRBV5-6 and J is TRBJ1-2, with a tentative D call TRBD1 (6 bases). The germline V gene encodes CDR1 SGHDT and CDR2 YYEEEE. CDR3 size: 14 residues. V lost 2 bases to trimming and J lost 7 bases, with 15 bases between them. The CDR3 loop reads CASSFDRLPGGYTF. CDR3 in DNA: TGTGCCAGCAGCTTCGACAGGCTCCCGGGTGGCTACACCTTC.